The clone carrying this TCR beta chain was observed many times. Antigen unknown. The record originates from a study of T cell repertoires in cytomegalovirus infection. Study overall: Carrying CMV and the relevant HLA type showed in public TCR beta signatures.

TCRdb reprocessed the reads with MiXCR, giving one entry per CDR3 protein. The sample carries roughly 180,000 distinct CDR3 sequences, about 28% recorded once. Findings and caveats of the study: What dominated the ex vivo response were HLA-C-restricted CMV-specific TCR beta clonotypes.

The CDR3 is 15 amino acids. The V gene's germline CDR1 is SEHNR and CDR2 FQNEAQ (reference sequence). Trimming at V came to 5 bases and at J to 4 bases, leaving 9 bases not matched to a gene. The chain joins TRBV7-9 to TRBJ2-7; TRBD2 agrees at 9 bases. This sequence was found in a human donor in good health (CMV status not recorded). Some clones in this sample may be carry-over from other donors' samples. Sequencing input: PBMCs. CDR3 residues: CASSQGAGGKYEQYF. The CDR3 DNA reads TGTGCCAGCAGCCAAGGAGCGGGGGGAAAATACGAGCAGTACTTC.